These 3 T cell receptor beta chains were all obtained from the same sample, sequenced in a study of blood T cell repertoires in COVID-19. Clones were read by immunoSEQ multiplex PCR, and TCRdb kept only the in-frame ones, dropping some. This table has hundreds of thousands of clones, 80% to 90% appearing once. The sequenced sample consisted of PBMCs or T cells enriched from blood (not recorded which). The receptors were sampled from a man aged 35-49 years in a cohort exposed to, infected with or recovered from COVID-19 (not recorded which).

The chain has TRBV3-1 (or the pseudogene TRBV3-2) and TRBJ1-4; the D is unclear. The CDR3 consists of 14 residues. Deletions cut 1 base from V and 7 bases from J, with 10 bases between. Germline V gene data show CDR1 as LGHDT and CDR2 as YNNKEL (reference sequence). The CDR3 loop is CASSQGAGGEKLFF. The CDR3 bases are TGTGCCAGCAGCCAAGGGGCGGGCGGTGAAAAACTGTTTTTT.

The gene calls are TRBV3-1 (or the pseudogene TRBV3-2) and TRBJ1-5, with 9 bases aligning to TRBD1. Germline V CDR1 and CDR2: LGHDT, YNNKEL (reference sequence). The V segment lost 4 bases and the J segment 6 bases; nucleotides outside the gene matches: 4. The CDR3 extends over 14 amino acids. The chain's CDR3 is CASSLGQGIQPQHF. CDR3 sequence (DNA): TGTGCCAGCAGCCTTGGACAGGGGATTCAGCCCCAGCATTTT.

The CDR3 DNA sequence: TGTGCCAGTAGCCCAGACCGGAGAGTTAATGAAAAACTGTTTTTT. It codes for CASSPDRRVNEKLFF. The rearrangement links TRBV19 to TRBJ1-4; D ambiguous. This CDR3 has 15 amino acids. Germline CDR1 and CDR2: LNHDA and SQIVND (reference sequence). V lost 6 bases, J lost 4 bases, and 15 bases lay in between.